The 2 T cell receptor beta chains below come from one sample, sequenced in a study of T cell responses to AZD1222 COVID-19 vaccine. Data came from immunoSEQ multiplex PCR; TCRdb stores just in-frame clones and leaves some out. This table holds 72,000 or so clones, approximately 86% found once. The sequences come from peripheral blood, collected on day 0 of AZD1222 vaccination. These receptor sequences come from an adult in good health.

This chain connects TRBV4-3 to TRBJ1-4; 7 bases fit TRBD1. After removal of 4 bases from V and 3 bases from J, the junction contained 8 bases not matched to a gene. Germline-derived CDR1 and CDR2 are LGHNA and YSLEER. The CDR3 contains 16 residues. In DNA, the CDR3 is TGCGCCAGCAGCCCGACAGGGTCGGGGGCTAATGAAAAACTGTTTTTT. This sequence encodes CASSPTGSGANEKLFF.

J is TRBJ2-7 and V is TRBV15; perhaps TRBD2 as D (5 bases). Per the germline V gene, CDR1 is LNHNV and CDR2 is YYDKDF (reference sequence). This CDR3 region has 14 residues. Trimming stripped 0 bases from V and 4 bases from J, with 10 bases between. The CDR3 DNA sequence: TGTGCCACCAGCAGAGATCAAGGGAGATACGAGCAGTACTTC. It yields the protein CATSRDQGRYEQYF.